The source of this T cell receptor beta chain is a study of blood T cell repertoires in COVID-19. Only in-frame clones appear in the TCRdb table, and some are missing; sequencing was by immunoSEQ multiplex PCR. The sample has fewer than 250,000 clones; roughly 80% are singletons. V was clipped by 11 bases and J by 0 bases, with 11 bases between them. The CDR3 is 13 residues long. Looked up from germline, CDR1 is SNHLY and CDR2 is FYNNEI. This TCR came from an elderly woman with acute or convalescent COVID-19. The sequenced material came from peripheral blood. The chain employs TRBV2 and TRBJ2-1, with D possibly matching TRBD2 (6 bases). The CDR3 spells CACSTSSYNEQFF. In nucleotides, the CDR3 is TGTGCCTGTTCGACTAGCTCCTACAATGAGCAGTTCTTC.